The 22 T cell receptor beta chains in this list originate from one sample, sequenced in a study of T cells after yellow fever vaccination. TCRdb recomputed calls from the 5' RACE reads with MiXCR, one row per CDR3 protein. The sample holds a few hundred thousand distinct CDR3 sequences, roughly 4% seen once. The specimen comprised PBMCs, sampled 5 days after the yellow fever booster vaccination. The receptor set was obtained from a man between 18 and 35 years old who received the YFV17D yellow fever vaccine.

The J gene is TRBJ1-3, the V gene TRBV20-1; D gene uncertain. Trimming stripped 1 base from V and 2 bases from J, with 12 bases between. The CDR3 contains 15 residues. The germline CDR1 and CDR2 sequences are DFQATT and SNEGSKA (reference sequence). The CDR3 DNA follows: TGCAGTGCTAGAGGTACGGGATCGGCTGGAAACACCATATATTTT. This encodes CSARGTGSAGNTIYF.

This clonotype was observed a handful of times. The chain has TRBV24-1 and TRBJ2-1; D is tentatively TRBD1 or TRBD2 (7 bases each). CDR1 KGHDR and CDR2 SFDVKD come from the germline V gene. Trimming left V 2 bases short and J 8 bases short, with 9 bases between. The CDR3 runs to 13 residues. For the CDR3, the DNA is TGTGCCACCAGTGATTCAGGGGGGGATGAGCAGTTCTTC. Translating it yields CATSDSGGDEQFF.

The chain joins TRBV4-1 to TRBJ2-5; TRBD2 might be the D (5 bases). V was cut by 4 bases and J by 2 bases, with 23 bases left in between. Germline V gives CDR1 MGHRA, CDR2 YSYEKL. This CDR3 region has 18 residues. For the CDR3, the DNA is TGCGCCAGCAGCCCGAAGAGAACGGTGGCTGGAGGACAAGAGACCCAGTACTTC. It specifies CASSPKRTVAGGQETQYF.

In its sample, this clonotype was seen many times. J is TRBJ2-7 and V is TRBV5-1; 7 bases line up with TRBD1. Germline trimming cut 0 bases from V and 3 bases from J; bases unmatched to any gene: 3. The CDR3 covers 14 residues. Germline-derived CDR1 and CDR2 are SGHRS and YFSETQ. The CDR3 DNA is TGCGCCAGCAGCTTGGGACAGGGTAACTACGAGCAGTACTTC. It specifies CASSLGQGNYEQYF.

This clonotype was observed a few times. The chain carries TRBV3-1 and TRBJ1-1; no definite D call. Germline V lookup: CDR1 LGHDT, CDR2 YNNKEL (reference sequence). V was cut by 5 bases and J by 3 bases, with 16 bases left in between. There are 15 residues in the CDR3. Written as DNA, the CDR3 is TGTGCCAGCAGCTCCATGTTCGGGGTCCACACTGAAGCTTTCTTT. Protein sequence: CASSSMFGVHTEAFF.

The V call is TRBV10-3, the J call TRBJ1-1; a possible D gene is TRBD1 (6 bases). The ends were cut back, 8 bases at V and 5 bases at J, with 12 bases in the middle. Per the germline V gene, CDR1 is ENHRY and CDR2 is SYGVKD. CDR3 size: 12 residues. Here the CDR3 reads CAIGQRGTEAFF. In nucleotides, the CDR3 is TGTGCCATCGGGCAGAGGGGGACTGAAGCTTTCTTT.

CDR3 in amino acids: CASRGPIVNTGELFF. The CDR3 DNA is TGTGCCAGCAGAGGACCGATAGTGAACACCGGGGAGCTGTTTTTT. The chain is built from TRBV9 and TRBJ2-2; D is ambiguous. CDR1 and CDR2 (germline): SGDLS, YYNGEE. The V and J ends lost 5 bases and 1 base respectively, with 12 bases between them. The length of the CDR3 is 15 residues. The whole variable domain, filled in from reference TRBV9 and TRBJ2-2, reads DSGVTQTPKHLITATGQRVTLRCSPRSGDLSVYWYQQSLDQGLQFLIQYYNGEERAKGNILERFSAQQFPDLHSELNLSSLELGDSALYFCASRGPIVNTGELFFGEGSRLTVL.

This CDR3 is CASSKPRHSYEQYV. Written as DNA, the CDR3 is TGTGCCAGCAGCAAGCCCAGACACAGCTACGAGCAGTACGTC. The rearrangement uses TRBV21-1 and TRBJ2-7. TRBV21-1 is a known pseudogene. This CDR3 contains 14 residues.

This clonotype has more than one count but fewer than ten. The chain is built from TRBV5-1 and TRBJ2-2; TRBD2 matches at 12 bases. The CDR3 has 17 amino acids. Germline V gene lookup returns CDR1 SGHRS and CDR2 YFSETQ. Trimming cost V 0 bases and J 4 bases; bases outside gene matches: 4. CDR3: CASSLAETSGGTGELFF. CDR3 sequence (DNA): TGCGCCAGCAGCTTGGCCGAGACTAGCGGGGGCACCGGGGAGCTGTTTTTT.

V and J are TRBV2 and TRBJ2-3; D might be TRBD1 (5 bases). V was cut by 2 bases and J by 5 bases, with 14 bases left in between. Germline CDR1 SNHLY, CDR2 FYNNEI. The CDR3 is 15 residues long. The CDR3 region is CASSEWGERGDTQYF. CDR3 nucleotide sequence: TGTGCCAGCAGTGAATGGGGTGAAAGGGGAGATACGCAGTATTTT.

This clonotype was detected ten times or more. This chain links TRBV5-1 with TRBJ1-1; TRBD1 agrees at 8 bases. The germline gives CDR1 SGHRS, CDR2 YFSETQ. The CDR3 sequence is 14 residues long. With V trimmed by 7 bases and J by 2 bases, 7 bases remained unmatched. Here the CDR3 reads CASGDGQGNTEAFF. The CDR3, as DNA: TGCGCCAGCGGGGACGGACAGGGAAACACTGAAGCTTTCTTT.

This clonotype showed up just a few times. This chain uses TRBV4-1 with TRBJ1-1; TRBD1 aligns across 7 bases. The CDR3 runs to 16 residues. After removal of 1 base from V and 1 base from J, the junction contained 6 bases not matched to a gene. Germline CDR1 is MGHRA and CDR2 is YSYEKL. The CDR3 coding sequence is TGCGCCAGCAGCCAAGTAGTCAGGGGGAGGAACACTGAAGCTTTCTTT. Its protein is CASSQVVRGRNTEAFF.

This clonotype has ten or more counts. The chain links TRBV4-1 to TRBJ1-4; TRBD1 aligns across 9 bases. V shed 2 bases and J 8 bases; nucleotides not matched to a gene: 12. CDR1 is MGHRA and CDR2 is YSYEKL in the germline V gene. The CDR3 covers 17 residues. The CDR3 loop reads CASSQPGQGWSREKLFF. The DNA of the CDR3 is TGCGCCAGCAGCCAACCGGGACAGGGCTGGTCGCGGGAAAAACTGTTTTTT.

The V gene is TRBV18, the J gene TRBJ2-7, with D perhaps matching TRBD1 (7 bases). The CDR3 is made up of 15 amino acids. V gave up 1 base and J gave up 4 bases, with 14 bases separating them. From germline, CDR1 is KGHSH and CDR2 LQKENI. The CDR3 protein is CASSPLEGARYEQYF. DNA for the CDR3: TGTGCCAGCTCACCACTGGAGGGGGCTAGGTACGAGCAGTACTTC.

This clonotype has at least ten counts. V usage is TRBV20-1 and J usage is TRBJ2-1; perhaps TRBD2 as D (5 bases). The CDR3 is made up of 17 amino acids. V lost 0 bases and J 12 bases, leaving 27 bases between the germline ends. The germline V gene encodes CDR1 DFQATT and CDR2 SNEGSKA (reference sequence). CDR3 region: CSARDSSAATGMVWQFF. Here the CDR3 DNA reads TGCAGTGCTAGAGATAGCTCGGCCGCCACGGGGATGGTCTGGCAGTTCTTC.

This chain joins TRBV12-3 or TRBV12-4 and TRBJ1-4, with D perhaps matching TRBD1 (5 bases). This CDR3 contains 16 residues. V was clipped by 6 bases and J by 0 bases, with 14 bases between them. CDR3 DNA: TGTGCCAGCAGCCCTGAGACAGTTGCAACTAATGAAAAACTGTTTTTT. It yields the protein CASSPETVATNEKLFF.

Ten or more counts support this clonotype. The chain recombines TRBV5-1 with TRBJ2-7; the D is unclear. With 5 bases removed from V and 0 bases from J, the gap between germline ends came to 15 bases. Germline-derived CDR1 and CDR2 are SGHRS and YFSETQ. The CDR3 covers 15 residues. CDR3 DNA sequence: TGCGCCAGCAGGGCATCGTTGGGGAACTCCTACGAGCAGTACTTC. It translates to CASRASLGNSYEQYF.

This clonotype was recorded at least ten times. This chain connects TRBV7-2 to TRBJ2-2; 9 nucleotides match TRBD1. CDR3 size: 15 residues. Germline CDR1 is SGHTA and CDR2 is FQGNSA. The J segment lost 6 bases and the V segment lost 2 bases, leaving 4 bases of the junction unmatched. CDR3 sequence reads: CASSLRDRVPGELFF. CDR3 DNA sequence: TGTGCCAGCAGCTTACGGGACAGGGTCCCCGGGGAGCTGTTTTTT.

This clonotype was detected ten times or more. This chain joins TRBV4-2 and TRBJ2-2; 14 positions match TRBD2. Trimming cost V 4 bases and J 0 bases; bases outside gene matches: 4. The CDR3 has 18 amino acids. The germline V gene has CDR1 LGHNA and CDR2 YNFKEQ. The CDR3 DNA sequence: TGTGCCAGCAGCCGCGGGACTAGCGGGGGACCGAACACCGGGGAGCTGTTTTTT. It is translated as CASSRGTSGGPNTGELFF.

In its sample, this clonotype was seen a few times. The chain recombines TRBV5-1 with TRBJ1-1; D perhaps matches TRBD1 (6 bases). Germline V gene lookup returns CDR1 SGHRS and CDR2 YFSETQ. The CDR3 has 13 amino acids. Trimming cost V 1 base and J 10 bases, with 14 bases left between them. The CDR3 bases are TGCGCCAGCAGCTTGTCTCGGCAGGGGCGAGCTTTCTTT. Amino acids: CASSLSRQGRAFF.

This clonotype was counted at least ten times. This chain links TRBV5-1 with TRBJ2-4; unclear D gene. V lost 4 bases and J 8 bases, leaving 16 bases between the germline ends. CDR3 length: 14 residues. From germline, CDR1 is SGHRS and CDR2 YFSETQ. Here the CDR3 DNA reads TGCGCCAGCAGCGCCGACTCGTATGGGGACATTCAGTACTTC. Translating it yields CASSADSYGDIQYF.

The chain combines TRBV20-1 with TRBJ1-5, with 7 bases lining up with TRBD1. Germline CDR1 is DFQATT and CDR2 is SNEGSKA (reference sequence). Trimming took 3 bases from V and 2 from J; bases not matched to a gene: 10. The CDR3 is 16 residues long. CDR3 amino acids: CSASHPQGIGNQPQHF. The CDR3 nucleotides read TGCAGTGCTAGCCACCCACAGGGGATTGGCAATCAGCCCCAGCATTTT.